Listed below are T cell receptor beta chains from one sample, sequenced in a study of post-analysis software for immune sequencing data. TCRdb recomputed calls from the PCR reads with MiXCR, one row per CDR3 protein. The repertoire holds hundreds of thousands of distinct CDR3 sequences, with 59% as singletons. The source material was blood. Receptors originate from a girl aged 2-15 years with multiple sclerosis. CDR3s leave out the opening cysteine and the closing phenylalanine or tryptophan.

V: TRBV5-1; J: TRBJ1-2; CDR3: ASGILPGRYGYT
V: TRBV5-1; J: TRBJ2-7; CDR3: ASSLGSIGYKQY
V: TRBV25-1; J: TRBJ2-7; CDR3: ASGGYEQY
V: TRBV6-2/TRBV6-3; J: TRBJ2-7; CDR3: ASTQSPLYEQY
V: TRBV6-5; J: TRBJ1-5; CDR3: ASSYSPLDDQPQH
V: TRBV5-1; J: TRBJ1-1; CDR3: ASSTTGNTEAF
V: TRBV14; J: TRBJ1-2; CDR3: ASSQGRRYGYT
V: TRBV6-1; J: TRBJ2-3; CDR3: ASRGTSRDTQY
V: TRBV4-3; J: TRBJ1-4; CDR3: ASSQGMTGLGEKLF
V: TRBV12-3/TRBV12-4; J: TRBJ1-1; CDR3: ASSFAGAEAF
V: TRBV20-1; J: TRBJ1-1; CDR3: SARGGAEAF
V: TRBV20-1; J: -; CDR3: SADYWGEGVIETQY
V: TRBV20-1; J: TRBJ1-5; CDR3: SAGGRINQPQH
V: TRBV29-1; J: TRBJ2-1; CDR3: SGYLASYNEQF
V: TRBV29-1; J: TRBJ2-1; CDR3: SVVIPGPSSYNEQF
V: TRBV10-1; J: TRBJ2-3; CDR3: ASSEWTSGQLTADTQY
V: TRBV6-5; J: TRBJ1-2; CDR3: ASSYSGGQGYGYT
V: TRBV7-9; J: TRBJ2-3; CDR3: ASSSDRVPDTQY
V: TRBV7-8; J: TRBJ2-3; CDR3: ASSRTSGTRTDTQY
V: TRBV20-1; J: TRBJ2-1; CDR3: SARDWRRSGSSYNEQF
V: TRBV20-1; J: TRBJ2-7; CDR3: SAAPGLGREQY
V: TRBV9; J: TRBJ2-7; CDR3: ASSAGTSSSEQY
V: TRBV18; J: TRBJ2-3; CDR3: ASSPSTLGGTDTQY
V: TRBV20-1; J: -; CDR3: SARGGTGIVEQY
V: TRBV12-5; J: TRBJ2-3; CDR3: ASGSRSGEWTDTQY
V: TRBV4-3; J: TRBJ2-1; CDR3: ASSQFWTSGGVEQF
V: TRBV29-1; J: -; CDR3: SVVSPSETQY